The T cell receptor (beta chain) under discussion was sequenced for a study of T cells in Graves' hyperthyroidism and ophthalmopathy. There are many counts of this clonotype. Its target is unknown. CDR3 length: 12 amino acids. The V gene's germline CDR1 is MNHNY and CDR2 SVGAGI (reference sequence). V lost 5 bases, J lost 5 bases, and 9 bases lay in between. Exclusion of a patient resulted from uncontrolled infection, other autoimmune disease, pregnancy or lactation. What was amplified from RNA transcripts were TCR beta CDR3 regions. During a first-round RT-PCR of the TCR CDR3, the HTBI primer set was used. TCRdb recomputed calls from the multiplex PCR reads with MiXCR, one row per CDR3 protein. The sample shows 650,000 to 800,000 distinct CDR3 sequences, less than 45% of them seen only once. Study results and caveats: The majority of expanded thyroid clonotypes above 0.001 also appeared in blood.

The sequenced sample consisted of peripheral blood or thyroid tissue (not recorded which). This TCR was sampled from an adult man with Graves' disease, either hyperthyroidism or ophthalmopathy (not recorded which). The rearrangement uses TRBV6-6 and TRBJ2-5; D is undetermined. The CDR3 DNA reads TGTGCCAGCAGTGAAACGAGGGAGACCCAGTACTTC. Protein: CASSETRETQYF.